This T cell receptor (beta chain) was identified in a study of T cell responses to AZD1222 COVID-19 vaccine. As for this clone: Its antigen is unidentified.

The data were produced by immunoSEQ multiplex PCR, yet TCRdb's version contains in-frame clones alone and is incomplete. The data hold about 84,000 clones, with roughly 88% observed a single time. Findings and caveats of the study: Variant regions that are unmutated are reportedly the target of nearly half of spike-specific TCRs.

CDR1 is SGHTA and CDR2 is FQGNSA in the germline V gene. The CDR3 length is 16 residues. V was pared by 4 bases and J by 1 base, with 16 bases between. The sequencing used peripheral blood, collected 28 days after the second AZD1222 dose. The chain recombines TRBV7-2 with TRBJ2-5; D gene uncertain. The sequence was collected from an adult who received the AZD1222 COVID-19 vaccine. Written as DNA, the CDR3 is TGTGCCAGCAGCTCGGCGGAACCTACTTTCCAAGAGACCCAGTACTTC. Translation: CASSSAEPTFQETQYF.